This note documents a single T cell receptor beta chain sequence. Antigen unknown. The CDR3 totals 14 residues. Trimming pared 5 bases from V and 7 bases from J, leaving 15 bases between. CDR1 and CDR2 from the germline V gene are MNHNS and SASEGT. The data are from a study of T cells in localized non-small cell lung cancer. Notes on the study in general: Longer overall survival was linked to higher blood T cell density. Uninvolved adjacent lung showed the highest T cell clonality, exceeding tumor. Sequencing, confined to only one tumor region, leaves heterogeneity possible. For the top 100 tumor clones, a median about 62 also appeared in adjacent lung.

Sequencing was performed with immunoSEQ multiplex PCR; in TCRdb, only in-frame clones are kept and a portion is missing. The sample consists of 32,000 or so clones, almost 90% of them appearing once. This clonotype was sampled from a man aged 40 to 70 with stage I lung adenocarcinoma. The material sequenced was peripheral blood, taken before any cancer treatment. The chain couples TRBV6-1 to TRBJ2-1; tentatively, D is TRBD2 (5 bases). The CDR3 loop is CASSLVYRGNEQFF. CDR3 coding DNA: TGTGCCAGCAGTCTAGTCTATCGAGGGAATGAGCAGTTCTTC.